What follows describes a single T cell receptor beta chain. The target antigen is unknown. These data come from a study of response to subunit inactivated influenza vaccine. Notes on the study in general: That few new T cells are recruited by each seasonal influenza vaccination was the authors' suggestion.

TCRdb recomputed calls from the RT-PCR reads with MiXCR, one row per CDR3 protein. The sample has roughly 650,000 distinct CDR3 sequences, 14% seen once; the top ten hold 7.6%. The specimen was PBMCs from blood, collected 14 to 15 days before vaccination. The TCR originated in a man aged 50 to 59 who received an inactivated influenza vaccine.

This CDR3 is CASSFGQGDPGELFF. CDR3 nucleotides: TGCGCCAGCAGCTTCGGGCAGGGAGATCCCGGGGAGCTGTTTTTT. The V gene is TRBV5-1, the J gene TRBJ2-2, with D possibly called TRBD1 or TRBD2 (5 bases each). Looked up from germline, CDR1 is SGHRS and CDR2 is YFSETQ. Trimming pared 2 bases from V and 6 bases from J, leaving 14 bases between. The CDR3 has 15 residues.